Shown below are 3 T cell receptor beta chains from a single sample sequenced in a study of cytomegalovirus exposure and HLA in healthy donors. Here immunoSEQ multiplex PCR was the method, and the copy in TCRdb shows in-frame clones only, minus some. The table lists about 140,000 clones, less than 90% of them singletons. The sample was PBMCs. The receptors come from a man younger than 30 in good health and CMV-seronegative.

CDR3 DNA: TGCGCCAGCAGCCGTGGACAGAGCACCGGGGAGCTGTTTTTT. Translating it yields CASSRGQSTGELFF. The chain uses TRBV5-1 and TRBJ2-2; tentatively, D is TRBD1 (6 bases). The CDR3 runs to 14 residues. CDR1 and CDR2 from the germline V gene are SGHRS and YFSETQ. V was clipped by 4 bases and J by 4 bases, with 11 bases between them.

The chain employs TRBV7-2 and TRBJ2-7; 8 bases are shared with TRBD1. Germline CDR1 is SGHTA and CDR2 is FQGNSA. The junction had 7 bases not matched to a gene; V was cut back by 5 bases and J by 10 bases. CDR3 size: 12 residues. CDR3 region: CASSPGGTLQYF. The CDR3 region has the DNA TGTGCCAGCAGCCCAGGGGGCACCCTTCAGTACTTC.

V is TRBV27 and J is TRBJ2-7; TRBD2 aligns across 7 bases. V lost 3 bases to trimming and J lost 1 base; unmatched junction nucleotides: 6. CDR1 and CDR2 (germline): MNHEY, SMNVEV (reference sequence). This CDR3 spans 15 amino acids. The CDR3, as DNA: TGTGCCAGCAGTTTCTCTAGCGGCCCTTCCTACGAGCAGTACTTC. This sequence encodes CASSFSSGPSYEQYF.